The 18 T cell receptor beta chains below all came from one sample that was sequenced in a study of cytomegalovirus exposure and HLA in healthy donors. The PCR made use of 60 Vbeta and 13 Jbeta primers. Generated by immunoSEQ multiplex PCR, the TCRdb table keeps only in-frame clones and is missing some. The sample carries 120,000 or so clones, roughly four fifths recorded once. The sequenced sample was PBMCs. Every receptor here comes from a male donor in good health and CMV-seropositive.

On this clone: The same CDR3 can be traced to other DNA sequences in this sample. In DNA, the CDR3 is TGCGCCAGCAGCTTGGCGAGTACAGATACGCAGTATTTT. Its protein product is CASSLASTDTQYF. This chain connects TRBV5-1 to TRBJ2-3; no definite D call. Per the germline V gene, CDR1 is SGHRS and CDR2 is YFSETQ. This CDR3 is built from 13 residues. V was clipped by 0 bases and J by 3 bases, with 5 bases between them.

The chain joins TRBV10-3 to TRBJ2-3, with a tentative D call TRBD2 (6 bases). This CDR3 is 17 amino acids long. V was trimmed by 4 bases and J by 0 bases, leaving 17 bases between them. Germline loops: CDR1 ENHRY, CDR2 SYGVKD. The CDR3 loop is CAISGRGTESSTDTQYF. As DNA, the CDR3 is TGTGCCATCAGTGGCCGGGGGACGGAGTCTAGCACAGATACGCAGTATTTT.

J is TRBJ2-7 and V is TRBV9; D is ambiguous. Trimming removed 0 bases at V and 3 bases at J, with 4 bases between. The CDR3 spans 12 residues. Germline values: CDR1 SGDLS, CDR2 YYNGEE. CDR3 nucleotide sequence: TGTGCCAGCAGCGTAGGCGGCTACGAGCAGTACTTC. This translates into CASSVGGYEQYF.

In its sample, this clone was seen once. The chain is built from TRBV27 and TRBJ2-7; 7 bases align to TRBD1. V shed 6 bases, J shed 3 bases, and the junction held 5 bases outside the gene matches. This CDR3 has 13 amino acids. The germline V gene encodes CDR1 MNHEY and CDR2 SMNVEV (reference sequence). DNA of the CDR3: TGTGCCAGCAGCAAGACAGGGAACTACGAGCAGTACTTC. Translation: CASSKTGNYEQYF.

This chain uses TRBV28 with TRBJ1-1; 7 bases match TRBD1. The germline V gene has CDR1 MDHEN and CDR2 SYDVKM. V was pared by 0 bases and J by 2 bases, with 15 bases of the junction left unmatched. The length of the CDR3 is 19 residues. CDR3 residues: CASSLWPGSLKGGNTEAFF. The CDR3 DNA follows: TGTGCCAGCAGTTTATGGCCGGGCTCCCTGAAAGGGGGCAACACTGAAGCTTTCTTT.

This chain joins TRBV7-6 and TRBJ2-7; D is unclear. The CDR3 sequence is 14 residues long. The V end lost 2 bases, the J end lost 2 bases, and 10 bases lay between the germline ends. Germline CDR1 SGHVS, CDR2 FNYEAQ. The DNA of the CDR3 is TGTGCCAGCAGCTTACGTGCCAGTCCCTACGAGCAGTACTTC. As protein: CASSLRASPYEQYF.

The rearrangement links TRBV6-5 to TRBJ2-7; TRBD1 aligns across 10 bases. The CDR3 consists of 15 residues. V shed 6 bases and J 2 bases; nucleotides not matched to a gene: 7. CDR1 and CDR2 from the germline V gene are MNHEY and SVGAGI. CDR3 DNA sequence: TGTGCCAGCAGCCCGGCTGGGACAGGGGCCTACGAGCAGTACTTC. As protein: CASSPAGTGAYEQYF.

The gene calls are TRBV2 and TRBJ2-5, with 15 bases matching TRBD2. Germline V gene sequence: CDR1 SNHLY, CDR2 FYNNEI. J gave up 2 bases and V 7 bases, and 8 bases lay outside the gene matches. The length of the CDR3 is 17 residues. The CDR3 protein is CASTTGLAGGQQETQYF. CDR3 nucleotides: TGTGCCAGCACCACCGGACTAGCGGGAGGGCAGCAAGAGACCCAGTACTTC. Full variable domain (rest looked up from reference TRBV2 and TRBJ2-5): EPEVTQTPSHQVTQMGQEVILRCVPISNHLYFYWYRQILGQKVEFLVSFYNNEISEKSEIFDDQFSVERPDGSNFTLKIRSTKLEDSAMYFCASTTGLAGGQQETQYFGPGTRLLVL.

V gene TRBV27 combines with J gene TRBJ2-7; D is possibly TRBD2 (5 bases). The CDR3 loop spans 15 amino acids. Trimming removed 0 bases at V and 3 bases at J, with 12 bases between. Germline CDR1 reads MNHEY; CDR2 reads SMNVEV (reference sequence). The CDR3 nucleotides read TGTGCCAGCAGTTTATCGACCGGGATGGTCTACGAGCAGTACTTC. It yields the protein CASSLSTGMVYEQYF.

This chain uses TRBV29-1 with TRBJ1-2; D ambiguous. The CDR3 runs to 13 residues. CDR1 is SQVTM and CDR2 is ANQGSEA in the germline V gene. V was shortened by 4 bases and J by 2 bases, with 11 bases between the two germline ends. CDR3 sequence reads: CSVGLQPNYGYTF. CDR3 DNA sequence: TGCAGCGTTGGACTCCAACCGAACTATGGCTACACCTTC.

This chain joins TRBV29-1 and TRBJ2-7, with 9 bases lining up with TRBD1. The CDR3 runs to 13 residues. From germline, CDR1 is SQVTM and CDR2 ANQGSEA. V shed 7 bases, J shed 6 bases, and the junction held 10 bases outside the gene matches. CDR3 nucleotide sequence: TGCAGCGCCCTGGGACAGGGCGACGGCGAGCAGTACTTC. As protein: CSALGQGDGEQYF.

The chain links TRBV19 to TRBJ2-3, with 9 bases identical to TRBD2. Germline CDR1 LNHDA, CDR2 SQIVND (reference sequence). J gave up 6 bases and V 2 bases, and 6 bases lay outside the gene matches. The CDR3 covers 15 residues. The CDR3 sequence is CASSIQAGGVDTQYF. DNA for the CDR3: TGTGCCAGTAGTATACAGGCGGGAGGGGTGGATACGCAGTATTTT.

The V call is TRBV5-1, the J call TRBJ2-2; 8 bases align to TRBD1. CDR1 SGHRS and CDR2 YFSETQ come from the germline V gene. There are 16 residues in the CDR3. V lost 6 bases and J lost 4; bases outside the gene matches: 11. CDR3 DNA sequence: TGCGCCAGCAAACCAACTCAGGGGGCGGGCACCGGGGAGCTGTTTTTT. Translated, it gives CASKPTQGAGTGELFF.

Regarding this clone: The junction shows a germline mismatch at one end, possibly a read error. The chain recombines TRBV27 with TRBJ2-3; 9 nucleotides line up with TRBD2. CDR3 size: 14 residues. Germline assignment: CDR1 MNHEY and CDR2 SMNVEV (reference sequence). Here the CDR3 DNA reads TGTGCCAGCAGTCTTAGCGGGAGAGCAGATGCGCAGTATTTT. Its protein is CASSLSGRADAQYF.

The chain recombines TRBV4-3 with TRBJ1-2; 8 bases align to TRBD1. Germline assignment: CDR1 LGHNA and CDR2 YSLEER. The CDR3 has 16 residues. After removal of 2 bases from V and 7 bases from J, the junction contained 12 bases not matched to a gene. CDR3 bases: TGCGCCAGCAGCCAAACCGGGACAGGCGTTTCGGGTGGCTACACCTTC. It codes for CASSQTGTGVSGGYTF.

The chain links TRBV5-1 to TRBJ2-2; no clear D. The germline V and J ends were trimmed by 4 bases and 6 bases, with 16 bases remaining between them. This CDR3 region has 15 residues. CDR1 is SGHRS, CDR2 YFSETQ, per germline. The CDR3 loop reads CASSPRERFPGELFF. DNA for the CDR3: TGCGCCAGCAGCCCTCGCGAGAGGTTCCCCGGGGAGCTGTTTTTT.

In its sample, this clone was seen a few times. The gene calls are TRBV7-2 and TRBJ2-5; the match to TRBD2 covers 11 bases. Germline-derived CDR1 and CDR2 are SGHTA and FQGNSA. After removal of 5 bases from V and 2 bases from J, the junction contained 7 bases not matched to a gene. This CDR3 spans 16 amino acids. The chain's CDR3 is CASSRRGLADQETQYF. The CDR3 region has the DNA TGTGCCAGCAGCCGAAGGGGACTAGCGGATCAAGAGACCCAGTACTTC.

The V and J genes are TRBV27 and TRBJ1-1, with D perhaps matching TRBD1 (5 bases). Germline V gene lookup returns CDR1 MNHEY and CDR2 SMNVEV (reference sequence). Trimming left V 3 bases short and J 1 base short, with 6 bases between. This CDR3 is built from 13 residues. The CDR3, as DNA: TGTGCCAGCAGTTTCCAGGGGAACACTGAAGCTTTCTTT. It is translated as CASSFQGNTEAFF.